This T cell receptor beta chain was profiled in a study of cytomegalovirus exposure and HLA in healthy donors. This clone was observed once. PCR primers comprised 60 Vbeta and 13 Jbeta primers. TCRdb keeps only in-frame clones here, not all; method: immunoSEQ multiplex PCR. The sample includes 150,000 to 200,000 clones, 75% to 80% of them seen just once. This sequence originates from a woman under 40 in good health and CMV-seropositive. Input material: PBMCs.

The CDR3 DNA reads TGTGCCAGCAGCTTAGCGGGAGGCTCGATCTACGAGCAGTACTTC. Amino acids: CASSLAGGSIYEQYF. The genes are TRBV11-1 and TRBJ2-7, with D possibly being TRBD2 (6 bases). The length of the CDR3 is 15 residues. Germline values: CDR1 SGHAT, CDR2 FQDESV (reference sequence). Trimming cost V 0 bases and J 3 bases, with 12 bases left between them.